Shown below are 13 T cell receptor beta chains from a single sample sequenced in a study of identifying expanded T cells in peripheral blood. Repertoires were generated with immunoSEQ multiplex PCR, while TCRdb's copy carries only in-frame clones and drops some. The profile shows 81,000 or so clones, less than 90% of them singletons. The sequenced material came from blood. The receptors were gathered from a person between 18 and 70 years old in good health.

The CDR3 loop reads CASSLSWLAGKDIQYF. CDR3 sequence (DNA): TGTGCCAGCAGTTTATCTTGGCTAGCGGGAAAGGACATTCAGTACTTC. V usage is TRBV28 and J usage is TRBJ2-4; 9 positions match TRBD2. Germline V CDR1 and CDR2: MDHEN, SYDVKM. V dropped 1 base and J dropped 8; count of bases not matched to a gene: 9. This CDR3 region has 16 residues.

This clone was observed once. The chain is built from TRBV14 and TRBJ1-1; possibly TRBD1 for D (5 bases). Germline lookup yields CDR1 SGHDN and CDR2 FVKESK. V lost 4 bases, J lost 2 bases, and 11 bases lay in between. The CDR3 length is 14 residues. The CDR3 region has the DNA TGTGCCAGCAGCCTACGACAGTACAACACTGAAGCTTTCTTT. This sequence encodes CASSLRQYNTEAFF.

V and J are TRBV5-4 and TRBJ2-1; 11 positions agree with TRBD2. This CDR3 comprises 15 residues. The V segment lost 5 bases and the J segment 3 bases; nucleotides outside the gene matches: 4. CDR1 is SGHNT, CDR2 YYREEE, per germline (reference sequence). The CDR3 here is CASRTGLADYNEQFF. The DNA of the CDR3 is TGTGCCAGCAGAACGGGACTAGCGGACTACAATGAGCAGTTCTTC.

This clone occurred a few times. The genes are TRBV5-1 and TRBJ1-3, with TRBD1 matching 7 bases. Losses at the gene ends were 4 bases for V and 2 bases for J; bases not matched to a gene: 12. Germline V gene data show CDR1 as SGHRS and CDR2 as YFSETQ. CDR3 length equals 17 residues. The CDR3 here is CASSSQPGQITGNTIYF. CDR3 coding DNA: TGCGCCAGCAGCAGCCAACCGGGACAGATTACTGGAAACACCATATATTTT.

V gene TRBV29-1 combines with J gene TRBJ2-7; perhaps TRBD1 as D (6 bases). The V gene's germline CDR1 is SQVTM and CDR2 ANQGSEA. V was pared by 7 bases and J by 3 bases, with 22 bases between. This CDR3 spans 15 amino acids. CDR3 in amino acids: CSAAPRRDTLYEQYF. Here the CDR3 DNA reads TGCAGCGCCGCCCCCCGTCGGGACACACTCTACGAGCAGTACTTC.

The chain carries TRBV13 and TRBJ2-3, with 12 bases identical to TRBD2. The trim removed 6 bases at V and 0 bases at J, leaving 19 bases unmatched. CDR3 size: 21 residues. Germline CDR1 is PRHDT and CDR2 is FYEKMQ (reference sequence). The CDR3 region is CASSSLYFTSGGLTSTDTQYF. The CDR3 DNA sequence: TGTGCCAGCAGTAGCCTATATTTCACTAGCGGGGGGCTTACTAGCACAGATACGCAGTATTTT.

The V gene is TRBV7-9, the J gene TRBJ1-4; TRBD1 might be the D (6 bases). Germline V CDR1 and CDR2: SEHNR, FQNEAQ (reference sequence). V was shortened by 5 bases and J by 4 bases, with 20 bases between the two germline ends. CDR3 length: 17 residues. The CDR3 coding sequence is TGTGCCAGCAGCCCAGTCCCCCGACAGGCGATTAATGAAAAACTGTTTTTT. This sequence encodes CASSPVPRQAINEKLFF.

The chain employs TRBV6-5 and TRBJ1-3; tentative D call: TRBD1 (6 bases). Per the germline V gene, CDR1 is MNHEY and CDR2 is SVGAGI. The CDR3 runs to 16 residues. Trimming pared 2 bases from V and 2 bases from J, leaving 13 bases between. This CDR3 reads CASSYSRGGTGNTIYF. In DNA, the CDR3 is TGTGCCAGCAGTTACAGCAGGGGAGGCACTGGAAACACCATATATTTT.

The rearrangement uses TRBV4-3 and TRBJ2-7; perhaps TRBD1 as D (6 bases). The CDR3 consists of 15 residues. CDR1 and CDR2 from the germline V gene are LGHNA and YSLEER. V was shortened by 1 base and J by 2 bases, with 12 bases between the two germline ends. DNA for the CDR3: TGCGCCAGCAGCCAAGGTGTCCAGGGGACCTACGAGCAGTACTTC. Protein product: CASSQGVQGTYEQYF.

V and J are TRBV5-6 and TRBJ2-7; D may be TRBD1 (7 bases). Between the trimmed V and J ends, which lost 1 base and 3 bases, there was a span of 14 bases. The length of the CDR3 is 15 residues. CDR1 and CDR2 (germline): SGHDT, YYEEEE. The CDR3 bases are TGTGCCAGCAGCTTGAGCGGCCAGGGGGGCTACGAGCAGTACTTC. Its translation: CASSLSGQGGYEQYF.

The count of this clone is one. The chain recombines TRBV7-6 with TRBJ2-7; 7 bases are a match to TRBD1. This CDR3 contains 16 residues. The V and J ends lost 5 bases and 0 bases, in that order; junction bases with no gene match: 10. The germline V gene has CDR1 SGHVS and CDR2 FNYEAQ. The DNA of the CDR3 is TGTGCCAGCAGCCCGAGCTTCGGGACAGCCTCCTACGAGCAGTACTTC. Its translation: CASSPSFGTASYEQYF.

This chain joins TRBV7-3 and TRBJ2-1; 8 positions match TRBD1. This CDR3 is built from 16 residues. V was clipped by 5 bases and J by 9 bases; unmatched bases: 15. The V gene's germline CDR1 is SGHTA and CDR2 FQGTGA. DNA of the CDR3: TGTGCCAGCAGCCTGTCGGCCACAGGGGGTTTGGGTGAGCAGTTCTTC. It yields the protein CASSLSATGGLGEQFF.

The chain joins TRBV5-8 to TRBJ2-2; no clear D. The germline V gene has CDR1 SGHTS and CDR2 YDEGEE. V was pared by 2 bases and J by 6 bases, with 2 bases between. The CDR3 runs to 11 residues. This chain's CDR3 is CASSLSGELFF. The CDR3 bases are TGTGCCAGCAGCTTATCCGGGGAGCTGTTTTTT.